Listed below are T cell receptor beta chains from one sample, sequenced in a study of cytotoxic CD8 clonotypes in ibrutinib-treated CLL. This table comes from immunoSEQ multiplex PCR, and its TCRdb copy is limited to in-frame clones, with some not included. In the table there are about 200,000 clones, approximately 68% of which are singletons. Specimen: PBMCs, collected after 24 months of ibrutinib treatment. These receptors came from a human donor with chronic lymphocytic leukemia. Both conserved end residues are part of each CDR3. Each record gives: CDR3 protein, CDR3 DNA, V gene, clone size, D gene, J gene. A D gene is named only where the DNA matches it firmly. Expanded clones get a size class; other rows say once, few or many, or leave the size out.

cdr3_aa: CASSRRDPAYNEQFF
cdr3_nt: TGTGCCAGCAGTCGGAGGGACCCCGCCTACAATGAGCAGTTCTTC
v_call: TRBV6-1
clone_size: few
d_call: -
j_call: TRBJ2-1

cdr3_aa: CASTPGPQGNYGYTF
cdr3_nt: TGTGCCAGCACTCCAGGGCCACAGGGGAACTATGGCTACACCTTC
v_call: TRBV6-1
clone_size: -
d_call: TRBD1
j_call: TRBJ1-2

cdr3_aa: CASSKRQGDNQPQHF
cdr3_nt: TGTGCCAGCAGTAAGCGACAGGGGGACAATCAGCCCCAGCATTTT
v_call: TRBV27
clone_size: -
d_call: TRBD1
j_call: TRBJ1-5

cdr3_aa: CASSESGTSGSYEQFF
cdr3_nt: TGTGCCAGCAGTGAATCCGGGACTAGCGGGAGTTACGAGCAGTTCTTC
v_call: TRBV25-1
clone_size: -
d_call: TRBD2
j_call: TRBJ2-1

cdr3_aa: CASSDYGYTF
cdr3_nt: TGTGCCAGCAGCGATTATGGCTACACCTTC
v_call: TRBV7-9
clone_size: few
d_call: -
j_call: TRBJ1-2

cdr3_aa: CASSPRLADTQYF
cdr3_nt: TGTGCCAGCAGCCCCCGATTGGCAGATACGCAGTATTTT
v_call: TRBV9
clone_size: -
d_call: -
j_call: TRBJ2-3

cdr3_aa: CASSLLLTETTEAFF
cdr3_nt: TGTGCCAGCAGCTTACTCCTGACGGAAACCACTGAAGCTTTCTTT
v_call: TRBV5-5
clone_size: -
d_call: -
j_call: TRBJ1-1

cdr3_aa: CASSQDLSWHNEQFF
cdr3_nt: TGCGCCAGCAGCCAAGATCTCTCCTGGCATAATGAGCAGTTCTTC
v_call: TRBV4-3
clone_size: -
d_call: -
j_call: TRBJ2-1

cdr3_aa: CASSLDGGGAQETQYF
cdr3_nt: TGTGCCAGCAGCCTCGATGGGGGGGGTGCCCAAGAGACCCAGTACTTC
v_call: TRBV4-2
clone_size: -
d_call: TRBD2
j_call: TRBJ2-5

cdr3_aa: CASRGTAKNIQYF
cdr3_nt: TGTGCCAGCAGAGGGACAGCCAAAAACATTCAGTACTTC
v_call: TRBV27
clone_size: -
d_call: -
j_call: TRBJ2-4

cdr3_aa: CASRQTADNEQFF
cdr3_nt: TGTGCCAGCAGACAGACAGCGGACAATGAGCAGTTCTTC
v_call: TRBV6-5
clone_size: -
d_call: -
j_call: TRBJ2-1

cdr3_aa: CASSPPFGGPFEQYF
cdr3_nt: TGTGCCAGCTCACCACCGTTCGGAGGACCCTTCGAGCAGTACTTC
v_call: TRBV18
clone_size: -
d_call: -
j_call: TRBJ2-7

cdr3_aa: CASSLSPVGTEAFF
cdr3_nt: TGTGCCAGCAGTTTATCCCCCGTTGGCACTGAAGCTTTCTTT
v_call: TRBV27
clone_size: -
d_call: -
j_call: TRBJ1-1

cdr3_aa: CASSLIRASFYNEQFF
cdr3_nt: TGTGCCAGCAGTTTAATCAGGGCTAGCTTCTACAATGAGCAGTTCTTC
v_call: TRBV27
clone_size: -
d_call: -
j_call: TRBJ2-1

cdr3_aa: CASSLPGQGLRSNEQFF
cdr3_nt: TGTGCCAGCAGTTTACCCGGACAGGGTTTGCGCTCCAATGAGCAGTTCTTC
v_call: TRBV28
clone_size: -
d_call: TRBD1
j_call: TRBJ2-1